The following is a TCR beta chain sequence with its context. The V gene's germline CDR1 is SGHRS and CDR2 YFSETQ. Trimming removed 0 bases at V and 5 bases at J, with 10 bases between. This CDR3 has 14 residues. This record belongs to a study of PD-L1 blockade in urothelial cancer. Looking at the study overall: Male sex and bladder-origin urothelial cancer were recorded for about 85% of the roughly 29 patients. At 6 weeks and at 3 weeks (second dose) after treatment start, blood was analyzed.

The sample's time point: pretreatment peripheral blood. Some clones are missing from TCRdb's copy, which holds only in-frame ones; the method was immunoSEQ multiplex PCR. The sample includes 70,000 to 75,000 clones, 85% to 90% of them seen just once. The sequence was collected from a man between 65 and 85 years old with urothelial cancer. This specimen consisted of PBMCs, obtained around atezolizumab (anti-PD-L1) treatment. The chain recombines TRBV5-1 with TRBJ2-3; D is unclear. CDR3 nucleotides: TGCGCCAGCAGCTTGGTTGATAGCCGAGATACGCAGTATTTT. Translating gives CASSLVDSRDTQYF.